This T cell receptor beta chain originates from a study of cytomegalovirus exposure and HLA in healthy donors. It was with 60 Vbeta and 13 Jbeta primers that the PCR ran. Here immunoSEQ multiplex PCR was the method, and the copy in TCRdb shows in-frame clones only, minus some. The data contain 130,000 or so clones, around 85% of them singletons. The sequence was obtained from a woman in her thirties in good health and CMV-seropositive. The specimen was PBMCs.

This CDR3 is CATSRDRQTGNTIYF. The CDR3 region has the DNA TGTGCCACCAGCAGAGATCGCCAGACTGGAAACACCATATATTTT. V is TRBV15 and J is TRBJ1-3; D not resolved. The CDR3 sequence is 15 residues long. Trimming took 0 bases from V and 2 from J, leaving 8 bases between them. Germline V gives CDR1 LNHNV, CDR2 YYDKDF (reference sequence).